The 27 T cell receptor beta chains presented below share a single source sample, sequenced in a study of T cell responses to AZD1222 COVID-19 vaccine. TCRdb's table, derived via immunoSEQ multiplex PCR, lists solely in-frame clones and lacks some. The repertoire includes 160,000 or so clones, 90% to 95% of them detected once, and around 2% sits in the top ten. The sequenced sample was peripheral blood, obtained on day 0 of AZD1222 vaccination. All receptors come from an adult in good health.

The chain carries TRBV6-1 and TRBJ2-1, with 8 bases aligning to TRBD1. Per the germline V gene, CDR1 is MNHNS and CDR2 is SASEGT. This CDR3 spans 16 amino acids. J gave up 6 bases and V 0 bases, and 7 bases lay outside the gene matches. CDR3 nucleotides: TGTGCCAGCAGTGAAGCGCCGGCCGACAGGGGCAATGAGCAGTTCTTC. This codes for CASSEAPADRGNEQFF.

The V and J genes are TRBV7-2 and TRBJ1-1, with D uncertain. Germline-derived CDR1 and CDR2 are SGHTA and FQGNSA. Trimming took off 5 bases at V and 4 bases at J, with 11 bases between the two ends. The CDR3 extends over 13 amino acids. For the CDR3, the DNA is TGTGCCAGCAGCCACACAGTGGGCACTGAAGCTTTCTTT. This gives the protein CASSHTVGTEAFF.

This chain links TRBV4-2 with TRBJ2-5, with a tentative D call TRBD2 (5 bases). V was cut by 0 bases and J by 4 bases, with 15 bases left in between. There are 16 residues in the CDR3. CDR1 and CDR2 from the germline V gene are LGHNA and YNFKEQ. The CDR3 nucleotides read TGTGCCAGCAGCCAAGAAGTCGGGATAAATTTAGAGACCCAGTACTTC. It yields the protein CASSQEVGINLETQYF.

As DNA, the CDR3 is TGTGCCAGCAGTTCAACAGGGAAAAACATTCAGTACTTC. This sequence encodes CASSSTGKNIQYF. The chain couples TRBV12-3 or TRBV12-4 to TRBJ2-4, with D perhaps TRBD1 (6 bases). V lost 4 bases, J lost 4 bases, and 8 bases lay in between. CDR3 size: 13 residues.

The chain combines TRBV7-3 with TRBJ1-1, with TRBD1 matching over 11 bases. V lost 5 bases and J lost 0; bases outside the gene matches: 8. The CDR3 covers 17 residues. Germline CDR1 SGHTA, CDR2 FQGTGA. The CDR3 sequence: CASSRTDRGPLNTEAFF. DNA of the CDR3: TGTGCCAGCAGCCGAACGGACAGGGGGCCCCTGAACACTGAAGCTTTCTTT.

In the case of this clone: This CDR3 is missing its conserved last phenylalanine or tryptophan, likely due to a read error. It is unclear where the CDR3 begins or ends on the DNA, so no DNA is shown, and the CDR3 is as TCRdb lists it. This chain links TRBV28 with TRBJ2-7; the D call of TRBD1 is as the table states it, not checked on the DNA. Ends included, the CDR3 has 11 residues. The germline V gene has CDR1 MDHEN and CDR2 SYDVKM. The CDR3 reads CASNLPDRGPI.

CDR3 coding DNA: TGTGCCAGCAGCTTAACAGGGACGTTATTTGAAGCTTTCTTT. It codes for CASSLTGTLFEAFF. The rearrangement joins TRBV7-2 to TRBJ1-1; D is possibly TRBD1 (6 bases). Germline values: CDR1 SGHTA, CDR2 FQGNSA. The CDR3 is 14 residues long. The V and J ends lost 2 bases and 7 bases respectively, with 14 bases between them.

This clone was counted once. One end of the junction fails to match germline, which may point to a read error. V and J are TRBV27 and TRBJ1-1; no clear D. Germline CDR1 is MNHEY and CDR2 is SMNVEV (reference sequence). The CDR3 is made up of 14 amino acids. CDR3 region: CASSLSRVNTEAFF. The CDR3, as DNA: TGTGCCAGCAGTCTATCAAGGGTGAACACTGAAGCTTTCTTT.

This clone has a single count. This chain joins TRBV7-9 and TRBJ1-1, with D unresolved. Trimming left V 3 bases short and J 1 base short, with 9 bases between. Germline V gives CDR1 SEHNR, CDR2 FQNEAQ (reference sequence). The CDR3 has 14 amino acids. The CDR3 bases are TGTGCCAGCAGCTTGGCGGACGGGAACACTGAAGCTTTCTTT. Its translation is CASSLADGNTEAFF.

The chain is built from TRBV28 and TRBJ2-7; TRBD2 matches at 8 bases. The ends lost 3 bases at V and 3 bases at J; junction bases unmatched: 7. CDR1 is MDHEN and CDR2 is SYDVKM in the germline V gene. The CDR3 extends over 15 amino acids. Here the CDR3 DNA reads TGTGCCAGCAGTTTGAGCGGGGGCAGGGGCTACGAGCAGTACTTC. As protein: CASSLSGGRGYEQYF.

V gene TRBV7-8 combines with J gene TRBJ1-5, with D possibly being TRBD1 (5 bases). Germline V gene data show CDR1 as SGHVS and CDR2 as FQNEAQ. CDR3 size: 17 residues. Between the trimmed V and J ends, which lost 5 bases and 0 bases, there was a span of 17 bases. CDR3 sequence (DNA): TGTGCCAGCAGCATCCAGTGGGACTTCCATAGCAATCAGCCCCAGCATTTT. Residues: CASSIQWDFHSNQPQHF.

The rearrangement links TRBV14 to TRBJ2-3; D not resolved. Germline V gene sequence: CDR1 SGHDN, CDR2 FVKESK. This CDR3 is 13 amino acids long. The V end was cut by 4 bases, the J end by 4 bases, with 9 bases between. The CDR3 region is CASSRNGADTQYF. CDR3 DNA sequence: TGTGCCAGCAGCCGGAACGGAGCAGATACGCAGTATTTT.

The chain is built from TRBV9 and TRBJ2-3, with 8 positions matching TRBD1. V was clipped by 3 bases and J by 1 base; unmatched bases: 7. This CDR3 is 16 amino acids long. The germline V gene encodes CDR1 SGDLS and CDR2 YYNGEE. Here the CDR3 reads CASSASGTGGTDTQYF. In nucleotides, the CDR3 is TGTGCCAGCAGCGCGTCCGGGACAGGCGGCACAGATACGCAGTATTTT.

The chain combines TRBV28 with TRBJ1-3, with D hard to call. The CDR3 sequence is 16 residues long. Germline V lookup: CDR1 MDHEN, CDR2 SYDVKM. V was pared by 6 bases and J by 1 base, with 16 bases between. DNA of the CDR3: TGTGCCAGCAGCACCGCAGGAACTCTGTCTGGAAACACCATATATTTT. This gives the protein CASSTAGTLSGNTIYF. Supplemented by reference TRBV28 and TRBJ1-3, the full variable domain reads DVKVTQSSRYLVKRTGEKVFLECVQDMDHENMFWYRQDPGLGLRLIYFSYDVKMKEKGDIPEGYSVSREKKERFSLILESASTNQTSMYLCASSTAGTLSGNTIYFGEGSWLTVV.

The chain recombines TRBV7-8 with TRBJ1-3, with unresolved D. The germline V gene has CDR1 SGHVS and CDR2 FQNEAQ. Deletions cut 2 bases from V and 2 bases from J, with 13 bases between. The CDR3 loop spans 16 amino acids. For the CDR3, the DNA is TGTGCCAGCAGCTTAAGGGCCCCGGGTGCTGGAAACACCATATATTTT. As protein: CASSLRAPGAGNTIYF.

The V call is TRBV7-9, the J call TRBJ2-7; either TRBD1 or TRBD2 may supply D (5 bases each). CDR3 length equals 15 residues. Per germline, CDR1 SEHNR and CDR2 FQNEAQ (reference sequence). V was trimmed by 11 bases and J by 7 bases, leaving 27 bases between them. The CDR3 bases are TGTGCCGGACAAGAACCGGGACCACGAAGTAAGGAGCAGTACTTC. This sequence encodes CAGQEPGPRSKEQYF. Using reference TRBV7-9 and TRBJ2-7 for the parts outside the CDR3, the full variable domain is DTGVSQNPRHKITKRGQNVTFRCDPISEHNRLYWYRQTLGQGPEFLTYFQNEAQLEKSRLLSDRFSAERPKGSFSTLEIQRTEQGDSAMYLCAGQEPGPRSKEQYFGPGTRLTVT.

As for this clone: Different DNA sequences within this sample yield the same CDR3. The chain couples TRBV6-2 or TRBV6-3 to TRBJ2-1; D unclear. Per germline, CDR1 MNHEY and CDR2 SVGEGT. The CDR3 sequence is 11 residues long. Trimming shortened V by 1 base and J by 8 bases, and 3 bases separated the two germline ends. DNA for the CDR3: TGTGCCAGCAGTTACTTAGATGAGCAGTTCTTC. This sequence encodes CASSYLDEQFF.

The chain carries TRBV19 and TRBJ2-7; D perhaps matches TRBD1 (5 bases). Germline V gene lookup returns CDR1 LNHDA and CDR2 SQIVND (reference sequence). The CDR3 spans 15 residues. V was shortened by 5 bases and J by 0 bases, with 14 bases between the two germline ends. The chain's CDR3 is CASSQGLQSSYEQYF. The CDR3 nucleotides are TGTGCCAGTAGTCAGGGATTACAGAGCTCCTACGAGCAGTACTTC.

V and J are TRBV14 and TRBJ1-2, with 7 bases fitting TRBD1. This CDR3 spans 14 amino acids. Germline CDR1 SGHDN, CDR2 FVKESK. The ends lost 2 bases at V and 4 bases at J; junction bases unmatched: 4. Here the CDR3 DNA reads TGTGCCAGCAGCCAATCGGGACAGCTCTATGGCTACACCTTC. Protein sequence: CASSQSGQLYGYTF.

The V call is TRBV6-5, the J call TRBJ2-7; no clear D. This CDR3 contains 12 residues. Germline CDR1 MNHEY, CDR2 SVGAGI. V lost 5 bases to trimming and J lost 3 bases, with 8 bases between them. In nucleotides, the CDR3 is TGTGCCAGCAGTCGTGTCGGCTACGAGCAGTACTTC. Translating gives CASSRVGYEQYF.

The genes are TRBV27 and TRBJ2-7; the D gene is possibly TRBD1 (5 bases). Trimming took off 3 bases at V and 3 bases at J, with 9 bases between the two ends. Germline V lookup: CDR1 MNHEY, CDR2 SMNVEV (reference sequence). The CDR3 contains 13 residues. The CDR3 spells CASSLSRDYEQYF. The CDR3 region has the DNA TGTGCCAGCAGTTTGAGCAGGGACTACGAGCAGTACTTC.

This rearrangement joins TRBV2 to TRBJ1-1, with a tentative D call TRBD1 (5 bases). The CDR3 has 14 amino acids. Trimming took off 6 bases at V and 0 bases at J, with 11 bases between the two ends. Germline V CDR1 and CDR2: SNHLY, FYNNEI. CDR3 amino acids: CASSARQLNTEAFF. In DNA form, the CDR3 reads TGTGCCAGCAGCGCAAGACAGTTGAACACTGAAGCTTTCTTT. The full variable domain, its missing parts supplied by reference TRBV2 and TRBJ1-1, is EPEVTQTPSHQVTQMGQEVILRCVPISNHLYFYWYRQILGQKVEFLVSFYNNEISEKSEIFDDQFSVERPDGSNFTLKIRSTKLEDSAMYFCASSARQLNTEAFFGQGTRLTVV.

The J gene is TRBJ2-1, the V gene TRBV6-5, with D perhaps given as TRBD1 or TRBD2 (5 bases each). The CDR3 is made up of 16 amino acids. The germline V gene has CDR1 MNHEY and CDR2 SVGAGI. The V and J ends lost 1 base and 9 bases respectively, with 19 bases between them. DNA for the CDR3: TGTGCCAGCAGTTACTTCCGGGACCAACGAGAAGGTGAGCAGTTCTTC. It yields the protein CASSYFRDQREGEQFF.

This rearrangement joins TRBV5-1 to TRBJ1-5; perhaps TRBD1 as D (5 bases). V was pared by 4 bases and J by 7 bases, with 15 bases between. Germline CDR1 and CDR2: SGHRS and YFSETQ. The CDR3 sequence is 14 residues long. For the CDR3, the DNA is TGCGCCAGCAGCCGGGGGGAGGGCGGCCAGCCCCAGCATTTT. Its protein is CASSRGEGGQPQHF.

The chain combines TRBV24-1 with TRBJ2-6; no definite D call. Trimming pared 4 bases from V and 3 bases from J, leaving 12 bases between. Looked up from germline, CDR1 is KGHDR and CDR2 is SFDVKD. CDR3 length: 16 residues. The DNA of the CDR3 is TGTGCCACCAGTGACTCCCTCCCTGGTGGGGCCAACGTCCTGACTTTC. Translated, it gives CATSDSLPGGANVLTF.

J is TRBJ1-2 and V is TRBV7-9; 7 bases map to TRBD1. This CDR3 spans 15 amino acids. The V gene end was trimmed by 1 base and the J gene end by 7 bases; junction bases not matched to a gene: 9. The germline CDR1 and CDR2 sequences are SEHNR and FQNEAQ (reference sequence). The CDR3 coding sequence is TGTGCCAGCAGCTTAGAACAGGGGTCGAGGAGTGGCTACACCTTC. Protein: CASSLEQGSRSGYTF.

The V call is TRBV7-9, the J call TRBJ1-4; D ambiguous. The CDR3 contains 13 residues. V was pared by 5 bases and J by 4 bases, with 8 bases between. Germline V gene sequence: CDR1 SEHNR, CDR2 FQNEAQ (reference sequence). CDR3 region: CASSPNVNEKLFF. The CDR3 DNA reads TGTGCCAGCAGCCCCAACGTTAATGAAAAACTGTTTTTT. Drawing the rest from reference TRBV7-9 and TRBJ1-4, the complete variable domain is DTGVSQNPRHKITKRGQNVTFRCDPISEHNRLYWYRQTLGQGPEFLTYFQNEAQLEKSRLLSDRFSAERPKGSFSTLEIQRTEQGDSAMYLCASSPNVNEKLFFGSGTQLSVL.